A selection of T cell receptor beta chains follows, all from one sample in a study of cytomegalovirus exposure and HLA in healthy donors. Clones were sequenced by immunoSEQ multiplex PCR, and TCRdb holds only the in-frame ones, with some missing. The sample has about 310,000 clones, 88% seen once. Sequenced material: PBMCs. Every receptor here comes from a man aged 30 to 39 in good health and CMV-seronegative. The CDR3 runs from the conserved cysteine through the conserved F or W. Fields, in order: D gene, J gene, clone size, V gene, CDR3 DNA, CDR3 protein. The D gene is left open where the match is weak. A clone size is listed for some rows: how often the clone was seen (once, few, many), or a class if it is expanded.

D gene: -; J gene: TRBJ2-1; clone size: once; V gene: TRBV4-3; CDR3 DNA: TGCGCCAGCAGGCTTGCCTGGACAAGCTACAATGAGCAGTTCTTC; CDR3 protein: CASRLAWTSYNEQFF
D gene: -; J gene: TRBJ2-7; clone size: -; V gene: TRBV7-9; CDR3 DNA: TGTGCCAGCAGCTTAGAGTTCGTAGTGTCAGAGCAGTACTTC; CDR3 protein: CASSLEFVVSEQYF
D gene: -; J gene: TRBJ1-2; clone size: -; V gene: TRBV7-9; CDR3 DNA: TGTGCCAGCAGTCTAATACGAGATAATGGCTACACCTTC; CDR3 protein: CASSLIRDNGYTF
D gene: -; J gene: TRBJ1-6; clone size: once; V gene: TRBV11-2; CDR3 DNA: TGTGCCAGCAGCTTCCGGTATAATTCACCCCTCCACTTT; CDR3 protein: CASSFRYNSPLHF
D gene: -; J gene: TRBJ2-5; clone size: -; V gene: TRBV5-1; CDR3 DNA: TGCGCCAGCAGCCCTGGGACATTCCAAGAGACCCAGTACTTC; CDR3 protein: CASSPGTFQETQYF
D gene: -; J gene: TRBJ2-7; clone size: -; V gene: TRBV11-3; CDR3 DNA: TGTGCCAGCAGCTTATTGGCCAGCTCCTACGAGCAGTACTTC; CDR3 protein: CASSLLASSYEQYF
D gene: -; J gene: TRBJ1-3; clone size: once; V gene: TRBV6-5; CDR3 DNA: TGTGCCAGCAGTTACATTACAGGGCAAGGAAACACCATATATTTT; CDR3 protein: CASSYITGQGNTIYF
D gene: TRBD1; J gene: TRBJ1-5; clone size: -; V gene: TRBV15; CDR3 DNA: TGTGCCACCAGGCGGGCCAGGGGGGCCTTCGAGCCCCAGCATTTT; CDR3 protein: CATRRARGAFEPQHF
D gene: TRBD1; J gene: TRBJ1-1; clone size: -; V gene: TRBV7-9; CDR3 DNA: TGTGCCAGCAGGGAGGGGGCGATGGCTGAAGCTTTCTTT; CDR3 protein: CASREGAMAEAFF
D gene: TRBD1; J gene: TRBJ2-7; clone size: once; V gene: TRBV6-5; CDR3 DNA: TGTGCCAGCAGTTACGTCACAGGGGGCTACGAGCAGTACTTC; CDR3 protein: CASSYVTGGYEQYF